These 14 T cell receptor beta chains share one sample of origin, sequenced in a study of shared clonotypes between healthy human individuals (TCRdb year 2020). The library was generated by the immunoSEQ multiplex PCR assay. What TCRdb holds here is the immuneACCESS table cut down to in-frame rearrangements. Part of the clones is not present; checked against another copy, under half of the missing clones reflect an unresolved V gene, and the others are unexplained. Across this sample there are 2 million to 2.5 million clones, with roughly 96% seen only once. Under 0.15% of the sample is in the top ten clones. Sequencing was done on a sample of naive CD4+ T cells sorted from blood. The intended sense of this specimen's cell subset or site label: CD45RA+ positively selected. The source is a man between 18 and 29 years old in good health.

The rearrangement joins TRBV5-1 to TRBJ1-6, with 10 bases fitting TRBD1. The germline V gene has CDR1 SGHRS and CDR2 YFSETQ. After removal of 4 bases from V and 8 bases from J, the junction contained 6 bases not matched to a gene. The CDR3 has 15 residues. The CDR3 nucleotides are TGCGCCAGCAGCAGGGGACAGGGGTCGGATTCACCCCTCCACTTT. Protein: CASSRGQGSDSPLHF.

The V gene is TRBV6-1, the J gene TRBJ1-5; D not certain. Germline V lookup: CDR1 MNHNS, CDR2 SASEGT. The V end was cut by 7 bases, the J end by 4 bases, with 14 bases between. The CDR3 runs 14 residues. CDR3 DNA: TGTGCCAGCAATGAGGACTTTAAAAATCAGCCCCAGCATTTT. Translation gives CASNEDFKNQPQHF.

This clone has just one count. This chain joins TRBV28 and TRBJ1-2, with a weak D call TRBD1 (6 bases). Looked up from germline, CDR1 is MDHEN and CDR2 is SYDVKM. Trimming pared 4 bases from V and 6 bases from J, leaving 15 bases between. CDR3 length: 14 residues. The DNA for the CDR3 is TGTGCCAGCAGTTCCGGGACAATTGTTCATGGCTACACCTTC. The encoded protein is CASSSGTIVHGYTF.

This clone showed up just once. The CDR3 coding sequence is TGTGCCAGCAGGCCATTCCAGGTAACGGATGGCTACACCTTC. Protein: CASRPFQVTDGYTF. V gene TRBV6-5 combines with J gene TRBJ1-2; D ambiguous. The CDR3 runs 14 residues. V gave up 6 bases and J gave up 6 bases, with 17 bases separating them. Germline V gene sequence: CDR1 MNHEY, CDR2 SVGAGI.

This chain connects TRBV7-2 to TRBJ2-1; possible D gene TRBD1, 6 bases. The CDR3 is made up of 15 amino acids. The germline V gene has CDR1 SGHTA and CDR2 FQGNSA. Trimming took off 7 bases at V and 8 bases at J, with 21 bases between the two ends. The CDR3 DNA reads as TGTGCCAGCACCCAATCAGGGGTAATAGGCGATGAGCAGTTCTTC. It is translated as CASTQSGVIGDEQFF.

The chain recombines TRBV11-2 with TRBJ2-2, with D perhaps matching TRBD2 (5 bases). V lost 1 base, J lost 1 base, and 10 bases lay in between. The germline gives CDR1 SGHAT, CDR2 FQNNGV. The CDR3 contains 16 residues. CDR3 sequence: CASSLGASRNTGELFF. As DNA, the CDR3 is TGTGCCAGCAGCTTAGGTGCTAGCCGGAACACCGGGGAGCTGTTTTTT.

The J gene is TRBJ2-3, the V gene TRBV5-4; 10 nucleotides align to TRBD2. From germline, CDR1 is SGHNT and CDR2 YYREEE (reference sequence). The CDR3 is 16 residues long. Trimming at V came to 4 bases and at J to 4 bases, leaving 9 bases not matched to a gene. For the CDR3, the DNA is TGTGCCAGCAGCACTCGAGCGGGGGGGCTGCCAGATACGCAGTATTTT. This translates into CASSTRAGGLPDTQYF.

This chain connects TRBV30 to TRBJ1-2, with D hard to call. The CDR3 totals 11 residues. Trimming pared 5 bases from V and 4 bases from J, leaving 8 bases between. The germline CDR1 and CDR2 sequences are GTSNPN and SVGIG (reference sequence). The CDR3: CAWERSYGYTF. CDR3 DNA: TGTGCCTGGGAAAGATCCTATGGCTACACCTTC.

The rearrangement joins TRBV19 to TRBJ1-5; 8 positions match TRBD1. The V gene's germline CDR1 is LNHDA and CDR2 SQIVND (reference sequence). CDR3 size: 15 residues. V shed 7 bases, J shed 7 bases, and the junction held 12 bases outside the gene matches. The DNA of the CDR3 is TGTGCCAGTACCCAGGGGGCAGCCCTCAGGCAGCCCCAGCATTTT. Its translation: CASTQGAALRQPQHF.

The V call is TRBV10-3, the J call TRBJ1-5; no reliable D call. With 8 bases removed from V and 3 bases from J, the gap between germline ends came to 8 bases. The CDR3 covers 12 residues. Germline V gene data show CDR1 as ENHRY and CDR2 as SYGVKD. The CDR3 bases are TGTGCCATCGCAGGTCCCAATCAGCCCCAGCATTTT. Protein product: CAIAGPNQPQHF.

The rearrangement joins TRBV10-1 to TRBJ1-6; 7 bases map to TRBD1. With V trimmed by 9 bases and J by 10 bases, 12 bases remained unmatched. Germline-derived CDR1 and CDR2 are WNHNN and SYGVQD (reference sequence). The CDR3 extends over 14 amino acids. The CDR3 protein is CASSPGQTESPLHF. The CDR3 region has the DNA TGCGCCAGTTCTCCGGGACAGACTGAATCACCCCTCCACTTT.

V usage is TRBV28 and J usage is TRBJ2-5, with TRBD2 identical over 10 bases. Trimming cost V 5 bases and J 14 bases; bases outside gene matches: 11. This CDR3 has 13 amino acids. CDR1 is MDHEN, CDR2 SYDVKM, per germline. The CDR3: CASSPRTSGGCYF. The CDR3 DNA sequence: TGTGCCAGCAGTCCCCGGACTAGCGGAGGGTGCTACTTC.

The chain recombines TRBV30 with TRBJ2-4; D ambiguous. V shed 1 base and J shed 3 bases, with 13 bases lying between them. From germline, CDR1 is GTSNPN and CDR2 SVGIG (reference sequence). The CDR3 consists of 15 residues. CDR3 amino acids: CAWSAAKTYKNIQYF. In DNA form, the CDR3 reads TGTGCCTGGAGTGCAGCAAAGACGTACAAAAACATTCAGTACTTC.

The chain couples TRBV5-1 to TRBJ2-1, with D unclear. Germline V CDR1 and CDR2: SGHRS, YFSETQ. This CDR3 is 12 amino acids long. Between the trimmed V and J ends, which lost 4 bases and 7 bases, there was a span of 9 bases. The CDR3 region is CASSPVSNEQFF. In DNA form, the CDR3 reads TGCGCCAGCAGCCCCGTTAGTAATGAGCAGTTCTTC. The whole variable domain, filled in from reference TRBV5-1 and TRBJ2-1, reads KAGVTQTPRYLIKTRGQQVTLSCSPISGHRSVSWYQQTPGQGLQFLFEYFSETQRNKGNFPGRFSGRQFSNSRSEMNVSTLELGDSALYLCASSPVSNEQFFGPGTRLTVL.